The rows below give T cell receptor beta chains drawn from one sample of a study of cytomegalovirus exposure and HLA in healthy donors. Assay: immunoSEQ multiplex PCR; the TCRdb copy retains only in-frame clones and omits some. The data contain 55,000 to 70,000 clones, 75% to 90% of them seen just once; the ten biggest clones take up about 1.5%. Sequencing was carried out using PBMCs. These TCRs come from a woman aged 18-29 years in good health and CMV-seronegative. Both conserved end residues are part of each CDR3. The order of the fields is V gene, clone size, J gene, D gene, CDR3 protein, CDR3 DNA. The D gene is left open where the match is weak. Rows give clone size only sometimes, using once, few, many, or a class for an expanded clone.

TRBV5-5,once,TRBJ2-5,TRBD2,CASSLGLAGGETQYF,TGTGCCAGCAGCTTGGGACTAGCGGGTGGGGAGACCCAGTACTTC
TRBV7-3,-,TRBJ2-2,TRBD2,CASSLAGGTGELFF,TGTGCCAGCAGCTTGGCGGGAGGAACCGGGGAGCTGTTTTTT
TRBV11-3,-,TRBJ2-3,-,CASSAGIKATDTQYF,TGTGCCAGCAGCGCAGGGATAAAGGCGACAGATACGCAGTATTTT
TRBV28,-,TRBJ1-5,-,CASSSDTRAQHF,TGTGCCAGCAGCTCGGACACACGAGCCCAGCATTTT
TRBV19,-,TRBJ1-1,-,CASSRKGSMNTEAFF,TGTGCCAGTAGTAGAAAGGGGTCCATGAACACTGAAGCTTTCTTT
TRBV15,-,TRBJ2-1,-,CATSRGKAGEQFF,TGTGCCACCAGCAGAGGGAAGGCCGGGGAGCAGTTCTTC
TRBV2,few,TRBJ2-7,-,CASSGVSYEQYF,TGTGCCAGCAGCGGAGTCTCCTACGAGCAGTACTTC
TRBV2,-,TRBJ1-1,TRBD1,CAGQGEEDEAFF,TGTGCCGGACAGGGGGAGGAGGATGAAGCTTTCTTT
TRBV4-1,-,TRBJ2-1,TRBD2,CASSQVLAGLAIDEQFF,TGCGCCAGCAGCCAAGTCCTTGCGGGACTAGCTATCGATGAGCAGTTCTTC
TRBV7-3,-,TRBJ2-1,-,CASSLDYLGINEQFF,TGTGCCAGCAGCTTAGACTATTTAGGTATCAATGAGCAGTTCTTC
TRBV6-1,-,TRBJ2-3,TRBD2,CASSSLAGGTDTQYF,TGTGCCAGCAGTTCACTAGCGGGGGGTACAGATACGCAGTATTTT
TRBV7-6,-,TRBJ2-1,TRBD2,CASSLGGGYNEQFF,TGTGCCAGCAGCTTAGGGGGGGGATACAATGAGCAGTTCTTC
TRBV5-1,-,TRBJ2-3,-,CASSWQGRDTQYF,TGCGCCAGCAGCTGGCAGGGGCGAGATACGCAGTATTTT
TRBV11-2,-,TRBJ2-5,TRBD2,CASRGLAGQETQYF,TGTGCCAGCAGAGGACTAGCGGGACAAGAGACCCAGTACTTC
TRBV7-2,few,TRBJ1-5,TRBD1,CASSLRQGPNQPQHF,TGTGCCAGCAGCTTAAGACAGGGGCCTAATCAGCCCCAGCATTTT
TRBV19,-,TRBJ1-2,-,CASREEDRSGYTF,TGTGCCAGTAGAGAAGAGGACAGAAGCGGCTACACCTTC
TRBV6-6,few,TRBJ2-1,TRBD2,CASSSIAGGLRNEQFF,TGTGCCAGCAGTAGTATAGCGGGAGGGTTAAGGAATGAGCAGTTCTTC
TRBV5-1,-,TRBJ2-3,-,CASSLPEGDTQYF,TGCGCCAGCAGCTTGCCCGAGGGTGATACGCAGTATTTT
TRBV28,-,TRBJ1-2,-,CASSLRRVIYGYTF,TGTGCCAGCAGTTTACGGCGGGTAATCTATGGCTACACCTTC
TRBV7-2,-,TRBJ2-7,-,CASSFSPGGPYEQYF,TGTGCCAGCAGCTTTTCCCCAGGGGGGCCCTACGAGCAGTACTTC
TRBV6-1,-,TRBJ2-7,TRBD2,CASSALVGTSGTYEQYF,TGTGCCAGCAGTGCTCTGGTGGGGACTAGCGGCACCTACGAGCAGTACTTC
TRBV5-1,-,TRBJ2-7,TRBD1,CASSSTGYDYEQYF,TGCGCCAGCAGCTCGACAGGGTATGACTACGAGCAGTACTTC
TRBV9,once,TRBJ2-7,-,CASSARDNSYEQYF,TGTGCCAGCAGCGCCCGGGACAACTCCTACGAGCAGTACTTC
TRBV28,-,TRBJ1-5,-,CASSSQQGRGNQPQHF,TGTGCCAGCAGTTCCCAACAGGGAAGGGGCAATCAGCCCCAGCATTTT
TRBV10-3,-,TRBJ2-7,-,CAIRREDIYEQYF,TGTGCCATCAGGAGGGAGGATATCTACGAGCAGTACTTC
TRBV5-8,-,TRBJ2-7,TRBD2,CASSLALAGGSYEQYF,TGTGCCAGTAGCTTGGCCCTAGCGGGGGGCTCCTACGAGCAGTACTTC
TRBV6-1,-,TRBJ2-7,TRBD1,CASSDSGTGVYEQYF,TGTGCCAGCAGTGATTCCGGGACAGGGGTATACGAGCAGTACTTC
TRBV19,-,TRBJ1-1,-,CASNPGRANTEAFF,TGTGCCAGTAATCCTGGCAGGGCGAACACTGAAGCTTTCTTT